Included here is one T cell receptor beta chain sequence, with context. Its antigen is not identified. 13 Jbeta primers and 60 Vbeta primers were used for the PCR. The table came from immunoSEQ multiplex PCR; TCRdb's copy has only in-frame clones and leaves some out. Of approximately 100,000 clones in the sample, over 65% were seen once. Germline V gene data show CDR1 as MGHDK and CDR2 as SYGVNS. The J segment lost 4 bases and the V segment lost 4 bases, leaving 5 bases of the junction unmatched. This CDR3 is 15 amino acids long. This specimen belongs to a study of cytomegalovirus exposure and HLA in healthy donors. Study results and caveats: An ancestry cluster, one associated with Asian ancestry, reportedly showed fewer N-insertions than the approximately 650-donor mean in a later analysis.

The chain links TRBV25-1 to TRBJ2-3; TRBD1 matches at 10 bases. This receptor was obtained from a female donor in good health and CMV-seronegative. The sequencing sample was made of PBMCs. CDR3 DNA sequence: TGTGCCAGCAGTGTGGGGACAGGGGATTCAGATACGCAGTATTTT. Its translation is CASSVGTGDSDTQYF. The variable domain in full, with the rest retrieved from reference TRBV25-1 and TRBJ2-3, is EADIYQTPRYLVIGTGKKITLECSQTMGHDKMYWYQQDPGMELHLIHYSYGVNSTEKGDLSSESTVSRIRTEHFPLTLESARPSHTSQYLCASSVGTGDSDTQYFGPGTRLTVL.